One sample yielded the 24 T cell receptor beta chains listed below, sequenced in a study of shared clonotypes between healthy human individuals. Data came from immunoSEQ multiplex PCR; TCRdb stores just in-frame clones and leaves some out. The sample holds some 1.5 million clones, about 98% seen once. Source material: naive CD4+ T cells sorted from blood. Subset indicated: CD45RA+ positively selected. These receptors were collected from a man aged 25-45 years in good health.

The rearrangement joins TRBV27 to TRBJ2-7; 8 positions match TRBD1. This CDR3 spans 16 amino acids. Germline loops: CDR1 MNHEY, CDR2 SMNVEV (reference sequence). The V segment lost 5 bases and the J segment 3 bases; nucleotides outside the gene matches: 12. CDR3 DNA: TGTGCCAGCAGTCACCACCCGGGACAGGATTTCTACGAGCAGTACTTC. Translating it yields CASSHHPGQDFYEQYF.

The rearrangement links TRBV7-2 to TRBJ2-2; D is possibly TRBD1 or TRBD2 (6 bases each). The germline CDR1 and CDR2 sequences are SGHTA and FQGNSA. The CDR3 is 14 amino acids. Deletions cut 5 bases from V and 5 bases from J, with 12 bases between. The CDR3 coding sequence is TGTGCCAGCAGCGGAAGGGGGGTTACCGGGGAGCTGTTTTTT. Translated: CASSGRGVTGELFF.

The genes are TRBV11-3 and TRBJ2-7; D gene ambiguous. This CDR3 is built from 15 residues. V was trimmed by 2 bases and J by 2 bases, leaving 13 bases between them. Germline CDR1 reads SGHNT; CDR2 reads YENEEA. CDR3 sequence: CASSLHGDSTYEQYF. Written as DNA, the CDR3 is TGTGCCAGCAGCTTACACGGAGACTCAACCTACGAGCAGTACTTC.

This chain links TRBV7-3 with TRBJ2-3; D ambiguous. The CDR3 is 13 residues long. CDR1 is SGHTA, CDR2 FQGTGA, per germline. V lost 0 bases to trimming and J lost 4 bases, with 5 bases between them. CDR3 nucleotides: TGTGCCAGCAGCTTAACTAAGGCAGATACGCAGTATTTT. This encodes CASSLTKADTQYF. The full variable domain, its missing parts supplied by reference TRBV7-3 and TRBJ2-3, is GAGVSQTPSNKVTEKGKYVELRCDPISGHTALYWYRQSLGQGPEFLIYFQGTGAADDSGLPNDRFFAVRPEGSVSTLKIQRTERGDSAVYLCASSLTKADTQYFGPGTRLTVL.

The genes are TRBV5-1 and TRBJ2-7, with TRBD1 as a possible D gene (5 bases). Germline CDR1 SGHRS, CDR2 YFSETQ. The CDR3 loop spans 14 amino acids. V was trimmed by 3 bases and J by 0 bases, leaving 10 bases between them. The CDR3 loop is CASSSTRASYEQYF. CDR3 bases: TGCGCCAGCAGCTCAACCAGGGCCTCCTACGAGCAGTACTTC.

The V gene is TRBV5-5, the J gene TRBJ2-7; unclear D gene. The CDR3 is 14 residues long. Germline-derived CDR1 and CDR2 are SGHKS and YYEKEE (reference sequence). Between the trimmed V and J ends, which lost 4 bases and 4 bases, there was a span of 15 bases. CDR3 bases: TGTGCCAGCAGCCTCTTCGAGGCTTCATACGAGCAGTACTTC. Its translation: CASSLFEASYEQYF.

About this clone itself: Other DNA sequences in this sample translate to the same CDR3. The chain's CDR3 is CASRSSGANVLTF. In DNA form, the CDR3 reads TGTGCCAGCAGGTCGTCCGGGGCCAACGTCCTGACTTTC. V and J are TRBV7-9 and TRBJ2-6; D ambiguous. V lost 6 bases to trimming and J lost 4 bases, with 7 bases between them. Germline CDR1 and CDR2: SEHNR and FQNEAQ (reference sequence). The CDR3 runs to 13 residues.

This chain uses TRBV18 with TRBJ2-3, with TRBD1 matching over 8 bases. CDR1 and CDR2 (germline): KGHSH, LQKENI. V lost 2 bases, J lost 6 bases, and 10 bases stayed unmatched. The CDR3 is 16 residues long. The CDR3 is CASSPEAGGMRDTQYF. The CDR3 DNA is TGTGCCAGCTCACCAGAAGCAGGGGGCATGAGGGATACGCAGTATTTT. Looking up the rest from reference TRBV18 and TRBJ2-3 gives the full variable domain: NAGVMQNPRHLVRRRGQEARLRCSPMKGHSHVYWYRQLPEEGLKFMVYLQKENIIDESGMPKERFSAEFPKEGPSILRIQQVVRGDSAAYFCASSPEAGGMRDTQYFGPGTRLTVL.

CDR3 DNA: TGCGCCAGCAGCTTGGTGGAAGCCACAGATACGCAGTATTTT. Translated: CASSLVEATDTQYF. The chain links TRBV5-1 to TRBJ2-3; D not resolved. Germline lookup yields CDR1 SGHRS and CDR2 YFSETQ. V gave up 0 bases and J gave up 2 bases, with 7 bases separating them. This CDR3 has 14 residues.

This chain links TRBV16 with TRBJ1-4, with 7 positions matching TRBD1. Germline lookup yields CDR1 KGHSY and CDR2 FQNENV. This CDR3 is built from 14 residues. After removal of 4 bases from V and 6 bases from J, the junction contained 5 bases not matched to a gene. The CDR3 sequence: CASSLGTVDEKLFF. CDR3 sequence (DNA): TGTGCCAGCAGCCTCGGGACAGTCGATGAAAAACTGTTTTTT. Variable domain in full (rest from reference TRBV16 and TRBJ1-4): GEEVAQTPKHLVRGEGQKAKLYCAPIKGHSYVFWYQQVLKNEFKFLISFQNENVFDETGMPKERFSAKCLPNSPCSLEIQATKLEDSAVYFCASSLGTVDEKLFFGSGTQLSVL.

Worth noting for this clone: Distinct nucleotide sequences in the sample also encode this CDR3. The CDR3 region has the DNA TGCGCCAGCAGCTTGACAGGCCCTTCCTACGAGCAGTACTTC. Protein sequence: CASSLTGPSYEQYF. The rearrangement links TRBV5-1 to TRBJ2-7; D may be TRBD1 (5 bases). This CDR3 has 14 amino acids. CDR1 SGHRS and CDR2 YFSETQ come from the germline V gene. Trimming removed 1 base from V and 1 base from J, with 9 bases in between.

J is TRBJ2-5 and V is TRBV13; 7 bases line up with TRBD1. This CDR3 contains 16 residues. The junction had 9 bases not matched to a gene; V was cut back by 1 base and J by 4 bases. Per the germline V gene, CDR1 is PRHDT and CDR2 is FYEKMQ (reference sequence). CDR3 sequence: CASSLVSPRQGETQYF. CDR3 bases: TGTGCCAGCAGCTTAGTCTCCCCCCGACAGGGAGAGACCCAGTACTTC.

The rearrangement uses TRBV28 and TRBJ1-2; 10 bases map to TRBD1. Germline V gene lookup returns CDR1 MDHEN and CDR2 SYDVKM. The junction had 14 bases not matched to a gene; V was cut back by 6 bases and J by 4 bases. CDR3 size: 17 residues. This CDR3 is CASSSGTGVQAGYGYTF. The CDR3 nucleotides are TGTGCCAGCAGCTCCGGGACAGGGGTCCAAGCGGGCTATGGCTACACCTTC.

This rearrangement joins TRBV2 to TRBJ2-7, with 14 bases fitting TRBD2. The ends lost 1 base at V and 4 bases at J; junction bases unmatched: 3. Germline CDR1 and CDR2: SNHLY and FYNNEI. The CDR3 is made up of 16 amino acids. The CDR3 protein is CASSEVGTSGRYEQYF. Here the CDR3 DNA reads TGTGCCAGCAGTGAAGTAGGGACTAGCGGGAGATACGAGCAGTACTTC.

The rearrangement uses TRBV5-4 and TRBJ1-1, with a tentative D call TRBD1 (5 bases). Trimming took off 3 bases at V and 3 bases at J, with 18 bases between the two ends. Germline V lookup: CDR1 SGHNT, CDR2 YYREEE (reference sequence). This CDR3 spans 16 amino acids. The CDR3 sequence: CASSSVPRDSDTEAFF. The DNA for the CDR3 is TGTGCCAGCAGCTCCGTACCCAGGGACTCGGACACTGAAGCTTTCTTT.

Comments on this clone: The identical CDR3 is also encoded by other nucleotide sequences in the sample. The chain carries TRBV9 and TRBJ2-1, with D unresolved. Germline loops: CDR1 SGDLS, CDR2 YYNGEE. The CDR3 is 13 residues long. V lost 0 bases and J lost 2, with 3 bases in between. As DNA, the CDR3 is TGTGCCAGCAGCGTAGCCCCCTACAATGAGCAGTTCTTC. This translates into CASSVAPYNEQFF.

The chain employs TRBV11-1 and TRBJ1-3; D is ambiguous. V was clipped by 4 bases and J by 8 bases, with 6 bases between them. The CDR3 contains 11 residues. CDR1 is SGHAT and CDR2 is FQDESV in the germline V gene (reference sequence). The CDR3 reads CASSSRDTIYF. CDR3 DNA: TGTGCCAGCAGCTCAAGGGACACCATATATTTT.

V usage is TRBV28 and J usage is TRBJ1-4; the D gene is possibly TRBD1 (6 bases). Trimming cost V 6 bases and J 7 bases, with 18 bases left between them. Per the germline V gene, CDR1 is MDHEN and CDR2 is SYDVKM. The CDR3 consists of 15 residues. The chain's CDR3 is CASSHHETGGEKLFF. CDR3 nucleotides: TGTGCCAGCAGCCATCATGAGACAGGTGGTGAAAAACTGTTTTTT. Complete variable domain (other parts from reference TRBV28 and TRBJ1-4): DVKVTQSSRYLVKRTGEKVFLECVQDMDHENMFWYRQDPGLGLRLIYFSYDVKMKEKGDIPEGYSVSREKKERFSLILESASTNQTSMYLCASSHHETGGEKLFFGSGTQLSVL.

V is TRBV9 and J is TRBJ2-3; 10 positions match TRBD2. With V trimmed by 3 bases and J by 0 bases, 4 bases remained unmatched. CDR1 is SGDLS, CDR2 YYNGEE, per germline. The CDR3 is 16 amino acids. The CDR3 nucleotides are TGTGCCAGCAGCGCAATTAGCGGGAGGAGCACAGATACGCAGTATTTT. As protein: CASSAISGRSTDTQYF.

This chain links TRBV5-5 with TRBJ1-5; 10 nucleotides line up with TRBD1. CDR3 length: 15 residues. Per the germline V gene, CDR1 is SGHKS and CDR2 is YYEKEE (reference sequence). The V segment lost 5 bases and the J segment 7 bases; nucleotides outside the gene matches: 9. CDR3 sequence (DNA): TGTGCCAGCAGGACAGGGGGCCAGGTGGGGCAGCCCCAGCATTTT. This codes for CASRTGGQVGQPQHF.

The chain uses TRBV2 and TRBJ1-2; no reliable D call. The CDR3 is 13 residues long. Germline loops: CDR1 SNHLY, CDR2 FYNNEI. V lost 1 base and J lost 7, with 10 bases in between. CDR3: CASSEEAAVGYTF. The CDR3 region has the DNA TGTGCCAGCAGTGAAGAGGCAGCCGTTGGCTACACCTTC. The full variable domain, in which reference TRBV2 and TRBJ1-2 provide the parts outside the CDR3, is EPEVTQTPSHQVTQMGQEVILRCVPISNHLYFYWYRQILGQKVEFLVSFYNNEISEKSEIFDDQFSVERPDGSNFTLKIRSTKLEDSAMYFCASSEEAAVGYTFGSGTRLTVV.

The gene calls are TRBV4-3 and TRBJ2-7; 9 bases align to TRBD1. This CDR3 has 15 residues. The V gene's germline CDR1 is LGHNA and CDR2 YSLEER. J was trimmed by 3 bases and V by 1 base; bases with no gene match: 4. The CDR3 sequence: CASSQVGQGVYEQYF. The CDR3 nucleotides are TGCGCCAGCAGCCAAGTGGGACAGGGAGTCTACGAGCAGTACTTC.

The rearrangement joins TRBV18 to TRBJ2-7, with D perhaps TRBD1 (5 bases). The CDR3 extends over 14 amino acids. Germline-derived CDR1 and CDR2 are KGHSH and LQKENI. V lost 3 bases and J lost 7, with 16 bases in between. CDR3 nucleotide sequence: TGTGCCAGCTCACCGCCACAGGCGTCTTGGGAGCAGTACTTC. This codes for CASSPPQASWEQYF.

Here the CDR3 DNA reads TGTGCCAGCAGTTACTCGTGGGGACAGGGTAACCAGCCCCAGCATTTT. Its protein is CASSYSWGQGNQPQHF. The chain employs TRBV6-5 and TRBJ1-5, with 9 positions matching TRBD1. The CDR3 consists of 16 residues. Losses at the gene ends were 0 bases for V and 7 bases for J; bases not matched to a gene: 7. CDR1 MNHEY and CDR2 SVGAGI come from the germline V gene.